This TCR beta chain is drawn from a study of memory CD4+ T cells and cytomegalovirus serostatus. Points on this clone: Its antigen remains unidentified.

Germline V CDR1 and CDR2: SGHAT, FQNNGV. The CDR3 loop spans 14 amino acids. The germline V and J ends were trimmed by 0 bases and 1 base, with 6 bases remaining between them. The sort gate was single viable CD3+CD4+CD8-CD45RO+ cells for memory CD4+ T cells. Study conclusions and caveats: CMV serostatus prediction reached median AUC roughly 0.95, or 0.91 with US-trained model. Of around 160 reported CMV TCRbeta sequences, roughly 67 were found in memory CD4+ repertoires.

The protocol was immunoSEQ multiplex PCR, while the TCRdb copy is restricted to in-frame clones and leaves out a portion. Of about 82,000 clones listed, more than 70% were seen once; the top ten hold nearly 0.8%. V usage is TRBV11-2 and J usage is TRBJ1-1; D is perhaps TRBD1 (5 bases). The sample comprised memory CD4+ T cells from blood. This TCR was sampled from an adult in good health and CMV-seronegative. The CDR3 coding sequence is TGTGCCAGCAGCTTAGATCAGGGGAACACTGAAGCTTTCTTT. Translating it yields CASSLDQGNTEAFF. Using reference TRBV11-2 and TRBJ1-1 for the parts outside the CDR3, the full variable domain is EAGVAQSPRYKIIEKRQSVAFWCNPISGHATLYWYQQILGQGPKLLIQFQNNGVVDDSQLPKDRFSAERLKGVDSTLKIQPAKLEDSAVYLCASSLDQGNTEAFFGQGTRLTVV.